This T cell receptor (beta chain) originates from a study of T cell changes during pregnancy in multiple sclerosis. Germline loops: CDR1 MNHNS, CDR2 SASEGT. With 0 bases clipped from V and 5 bases from J, the junction kept 10 bases outside the gene matches. The CDR3 loop spans 17 amino acids. The assay was immunoSEQ multiplex PCR, and TCRdb's table has in-frame clones only and misses some. The table includes fewer than 60,000 clones, more than 85% detected once. J is TRBJ2-3 and V is TRBV6-1, with 8 bases fitting TRBD2. Source: peripheral blood, taken after pregnancy. The receptor's source is a female donor in good health, enrolled as a control in a pregnancy study. The CDR3 spells CASSEAIIRGGKDTQYF. The CDR3 DNA reads as TGTGCCAGCAGTGAAGCTATAATTCGGGGGGGCAAAGATACGCAGTATTTT.